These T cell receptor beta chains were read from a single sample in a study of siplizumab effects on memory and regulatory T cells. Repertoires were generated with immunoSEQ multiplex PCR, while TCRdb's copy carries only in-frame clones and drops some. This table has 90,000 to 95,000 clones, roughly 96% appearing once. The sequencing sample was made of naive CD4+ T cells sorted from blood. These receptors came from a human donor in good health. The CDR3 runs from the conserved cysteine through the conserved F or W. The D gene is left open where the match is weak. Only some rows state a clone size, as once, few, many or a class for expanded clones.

DNA: TGTGCCAGCCCCCCGAGGGGGAAAAGCGGGGGAAGCAATGAGCAGTTCTTC
CDR3: CASPPRGKSGGSNEQFF
V: TRBV28
D: TRBD2
size: -
J: TRBJ2-1

DNA: TGTGCCAGCAGCTTAGGTGTAGCGGGGGCAGATACGCAGTATTTT
CDR3: CASSLGVAGADTQYF
V: TRBV7-2
D: TRBD2
size: -
J: TRBJ2-3

DNA: TGTGCCAGTAGTATTCTGCCGGGGGCAATCCCTCGGGCTTTCTTT
CDR3: CASSILPGAIPRAFF
V: TRBV19
D: -
size: -
J: TRBJ1-1

DNA: TGTGCCAGCAGCTTACGTCCGACTAGCGGGGGGGCGAGCACCGGGGAGCTGTTTTTT
CDR3: CASSLRPTSGGASTGELFF
V: TRBV7-9
D: TRBD2
size: -
J: TRBJ2-2

DNA: TGTGCCAGCAGCGGACCCCAAGAGACCCAGTACTTC
CDR3: CASSGPQETQYF
V: TRBV7-3
D: -
size: -
J: TRBJ2-5

DNA: TGTGCCAGTAGCACTCTAGCGACCACCGGGGAGCTGTTTTTT
CDR3: CASSTLATTGELFF
V: TRBV7-6
D: -
size: -
J: TRBJ2-2

DNA: TGTGCCAGTAGTCTAACAGATAGCAATCAGCCCCAGCATTTT
CDR3: CASSLTDSNQPQHF
V: TRBV19
D: -
size: -
J: TRBJ1-5

DNA: TGTGCCAGCAGCACAACAGGGAACTCAATAAATGAAAAACTGTTTTTT
CDR3: CASSTTGNSINEKLFF
V: TRBV4-2
D: -
size: -
J: TRBJ1-4

DNA: TGTGCCACCAGCGGACAGGGGGGTTACGAGCAGTACTTC
CDR3: CATSGQGGYEQYF
V: TRBV15
D: TRBD1
size: -
J: TRBJ2-7

DNA: TGTGCCAGCAGCTTAGCAGCGGGGGGGATTTATACGCAGTATTTT
CDR3: CASSLAAGGIYTQYF
V: TRBV7-2
D: TRBD2
size: -
J: TRBJ2-3

DNA: TGCGCCAGCAGCCAGACAGGGGGCTTCACTGAAGCTTTCTTT
CDR3: CASSQTGGFTEAFF
V: TRBV5-1
D: TRBD1
size: -
J: TRBJ1-1

DNA: TGCAGCGTTGAACCGGGACAGAGTAACTATGGCTACACCTTC
CDR3: CSVEPGQSNYGYTF
V: TRBV29-1
D: TRBD1
size: -
J: TRBJ1-2

DNA: TGTGCCAGCAGCGTCTCCCCAGGGCCGGAACGATGGAACACTGAAGCTTTCTTT
CDR3: CASSVSPGPERWNTEAFF
V: TRBV9
D: -
size: -
J: TRBJ1-1

DNA: TGTGCCAGCAGTACTGCCCTGGGAACTGAAGCTTTCTTT
CDR3: CASSTALGTEAFF
V: TRBV6-5
D: -
size: -
J: TRBJ1-1

DNA: TGCGCCAGCAGCCAAGTAGGACTAGTCTCCGGGGCCCAGTACTTC
CDR3: CASSQVGLVSGAQYF
V: TRBV4-1
D: TRBD2
size: -
J: TRBJ2-5

DNA: TGTGCCAGCTCACCACCGGGACAGGGGACTGAAAAACTGTTTTTT
CDR3: CASSPPGQGTEKLFF
V: TRBV18
D: TRBD1
size: -
J: TRBJ1-4

DNA: TGTGCCAGCAGCGCTTTAACCGGGACATTCGGAAACACCATATATTTT
CDR3: CASSALTGTFGNTIYF
V: TRBV9
D: -
size: -
J: TRBJ1-3

DNA: TGTGCCAGTAGCGGGAGGCTTAATGAAAAACTGTTTTTT
CDR3: CASSGRLNEKLFF
V: TRBV19
D: -
size: -
J: TRBJ1-4

DNA: TGTGCCTGGAGTCCCCCGCCTGGGACTAGCGGGTACAATGAGCAGTTCTTC
CDR3: CAWSPPPGTSGYNEQFF
V: TRBV30
D: TRBD2
size: -
J: TRBJ2-1

DNA: TGTGCCAGCAGTTACTCGAGAGGCCCCGAATACTTC
CDR3: CASSYSRGPEYF
V: TRBV6-6
D: -
size: -
J: TRBJ1-2

DNA: TGTGCCAGTAGTATAGCCAGGGGAACGGGCAATCAGCCCCAGCATTTT
CDR3: CASSIARGTGNQPQHF
V: TRBV19
D: -
size: -
J: TRBJ1-5

DNA: TGTGCCAGCAGCTCCCAAGAAGGGGTGTATGGCTACACCTTC
CDR3: CASSSQEGVYGYTF
V: TRBV7-3
D: -
size: -
J: TRBJ1-2

DNA: TGTGCCAGCAGCGTGACTAGCGGGGGCACAGATACGCAGTATTTT
CDR3: CASSVTSGGTDTQYF
V: TRBV9
D: TRBD2
size: -
J: TRBJ2-3

DNA: TGTGCCAGCAGCCAACAGAACGACCCGTACGAGCAGTACTTC
CDR3: CASSQQNDPYEQYF
V: TRBV14
D: -
size: -
J: TRBJ2-7

DNA: TGTGCCAGCAGCCGCGGGGGAGGCGGGGGTGATCAAGAGACCCAGTACTTC
CDR3: CASSRGGGGGDQETQYF
V: TRBV4-2
D: TRBD2
size: -
J: TRBJ2-5

DNA: TGTGCCAGTAGTCTGACAGACTATGGCTACACCTTC
CDR3: CASSLTDYGYTF
V: TRBV19
D: -
size: -
J: TRBJ1-2

DNA: TGTGCCAGCAGCTTCGGGCGGTACGAGCAGTACTTC
CDR3: CASSFGRYEQYF
V: TRBV5-5
D: -
size: -
J: TRBJ2-7

DNA: TGTGCCAGCAGCAAAGGGGAAGGAAATCAGCCCCAGCATTTT
CDR3: CASSKGEGNQPQHF
V: TRBV21-1
D: -
size: -
J: TRBJ1-5

DNA: TGTGCCAGCAGCTCTCGGAGCTCTGGAAACACCATATATTTT
CDR3: CASSSRSSGNTIYF
V: TRBV11-3
D: -
size: -
J: TRBJ1-3

DNA: TGCGCCAGCGCCGTCGACAGCCCTAACTATGGCTACACCTTC
CDR3: CASAVDSPNYGYTF
V: TRBV5-1
D: -
size: -
J: TRBJ1-2

DNA: TGTGCCAGCAGTCCGAGAGGGTCGAGCACAGATACGCAGTATTTT
CDR3: CASSPRGSSTDTQYF
V: TRBV7-2
D: -
size: -
J: TRBJ2-3

DNA: TGTGCCAGTAGGACGACAGGTCTAGGGAATCAGCCCCAGCATTTT
CDR3: CASRTTGLGNQPQHF
V: TRBV19
D: -
size: -
J: TRBJ1-5

DNA: TGTGCCAGCAGCTCGAGGGCAGGGGGAACCTACAATGAGCAGTTCTTC
CDR3: CASSSRAGGTYNEQFF
V: TRBV7-7
D: TRBD1
size: -
J: TRBJ2-1

DNA: TGTGCCAGCAGTTACATGGGACTAGCAACAGATACGCAGTATTTT
CDR3: CASSYMGLATDTQYF
V: TRBV6-5
D: TRBD2
size: -
J: TRBJ2-3

DNA: TGTGCCAGCAGCCCCAGACAGGGGGAAAACACTGAAGCTTTCTTT
CDR3: CASSPRQGENTEAFF
V: TRBV11-2
D: TRBD1
size: -
J: TRBJ1-1

DNA: TGTGCCACCGAGAGGGGAGATGCGGACACTGAAGCTTTCTTT
CDR3: CATERGDADTEAFF
V: TRBV10-3
D: -
size: -
J: TRBJ1-1

DNA: TGTGCCAGCAGCCAGACAGGCCCCGCGGTCTATGGCTACACCTTC
CDR3: CASSQTGPAVYGYTF
V: TRBV6-1
D: -
size: -
J: TRBJ1-2

DNA: TGTGCCAGTAGTATAGCTGGACAGGGAAAAAAACTGTTTTTT
CDR3: CASSIAGQGKKLFF
V: TRBV19
D: TRBD1
size: -
J: TRBJ1-4

DNA: TGCGCCAGCAGCTTGGAGGTCGGCGGGAGCTCTGGAAACACCATATATTTT
CDR3: CASSLEVGGSSGNTIYF
V: TRBV5-1
D: -
size: -
J: TRBJ1-3

DNA: TGTGCCAGTAGTATAGGCAGCGGGGGCCAATGGCCCCAGCATTTT
CDR3: CASSIGSGGQWPQHF
V: TRBV19
D: -
size: -
J: TRBJ1-5

DNA: TGTGCCACCTCGGACCCCCTAAATACGCAGTATTTT
CDR3: CATSDPLNTQYF
V: TRBV19
D: -
size: -
J: TRBJ2-3

DNA: TGTGCCAGCTTATCGGGGAGGTTGAACACTGAAGCTTTCTTT
CDR3: CASLSGRLNTEAFF
V: TRBV2
D: -
size: -
J: TRBJ1-1

DNA: TGTGCCTGGAGTCATCAGCGGACAGGGAAAGCGGATACGCAGTATTTT
CDR3: CAWSHQRTGKADTQYF
V: TRBV30
D: TRBD1
size: -
J: TRBJ2-3

DNA: TGTGCCAGCAGTTTGTGGGGGGCCCCGGATACGCAGTATTTT
CDR3: CASSLWGAPDTQYF
V: TRBV27
D: -
size: -
J: TRBJ2-3

DNA: TGTGCCAGTAGTATGTGGGGGGTTGGAATGAACACTGAAGCTTTCTTT
CDR3: CASSMWGVGMNTEAFF
V: TRBV19
D: -
size: once
J: TRBJ1-1

DNA: TGCGCCAGCAGCTTGGGACTAAAGAATCCGAATGAGCAGTTCTTC
CDR3: CASSLGLKNPNEQFF
V: TRBV5-1
D: -
size: once
J: TRBJ2-1

DNA: TGTGCCAGCTCACCACCGGGGAGAGAGACCCAGTACTTC
CDR3: CASSPPGRETQYF
V: TRBV18
D: -
size: -
J: TRBJ2-5

DNA: TGTGCCAGCAGCCTCTTTACGGGGGTCCTCTACAATGAGCAGTTCTTC
CDR3: CASSLFTGVLYNEQFF
V: TRBV5-4
D: -
size: -
J: TRBJ2-1

DNA: TGTGCCCCCGGCGGCGGCAAAAACATTCAGTACTTC
CDR3: CAPGGGKNIQYF
V: TRBV10-3
D: -
size: -
J: TRBJ2-4

DNA: TGTGCCAGCAGTAATTTGGGTCCACGAGAGCCCCAGCATTTT
CDR3: CASSNLGPREPQHF
V: TRBV2
D: -
size: -
J: TRBJ1-5

DNA: TGCGCCAGCAGCTTATCGATGAACACCGGGGAGCTGTTTTTT
CDR3: CASSLSMNTGELFF
V: TRBV5-1
D: -
size: -
J: TRBJ2-2

DNA: TGCGCCAGCAGCCTACAAACGACAGGGGGGAGGGGTGGGTCACCCCTCCACTTT
CDR3: CASSLQTTGGRGGSPLHF
V: TRBV4-1
D: TRBD1
size: -
J: TRBJ1-6

DNA: TGTGCCAGCAGTCCGCCCAAGGAGACTGAAGCTTTCTTT
CDR3: CASSPPKETEAFF
V: TRBV6-1
D: -
size: -
J: TRBJ1-1

DNA: TGCAGCGGGCGCACAGGGGGGAACACTGAAGCTTTCTTT
CDR3: CSGRTGGNTEAFF
V: TRBV29-1
D: TRBD1
size: -
J: TRBJ1-1